Listed below are T cell receptor beta chains from one sample, sequenced in a study of blood T cells in healthy people across ages. TCRdb reprocessed the 5' RACE reads via MiXCR and lists one record per CDR3 protein. The sample has some 690,000 distinct CDR3 sequences, about a fifth seen once; the top ten hold roughly 22%. The sample consisted of blood. The receptors originated from a man between 65 and 85 years old in good health. The CDR3 runs from the conserved cysteine through the conserved F or W. A D gene is named only where the DNA matches it firmly. Clone size is given for some rows only: seen once, a few or many times, or a class if the clone is expanded.

CDR3,DNA,size,D,V,J
CASRSGTGEKLFF,TGTGCCAGCAGATCCGGGACGGGAGAAAAACTGTTTTTT,few,-,TRBV7-2,TRBJ1-4
CASVRLAGYEQYF,TGTGCCAGCGTCCGACTAGCCGGCTACGAGCAGTACTTC,-,TRBD2,TRBV6-2/TRBV6-3,TRBJ2-7
CSETLMPGFYTQYF,TGCAGCGAAACGTTAATGCCGGGTTTCTATACGCAGTATTTT,few,-,TRBV29-1,TRBJ2-3
CASSLASGQGIPDTQYF,TGCGCCAGCAGCTTGGCCTCGGGACAGGGGATCCCAGATACGCAGTATTTT,few,TRBD1,TRBV5-1,TRBJ2-3
CASSPLPLRVYNEQFF,TGTGCCAGCAGCCCCTTACCGCTGCGAGTTTACAATGAGCAGTTCTTC,-,-,TRBV11-1,TRBJ2-1
CASSLSPPDAPYEQYF,TGTGCCAGCTCACTCTCGCCCCCGGACGCCCCCTACGAGCAGTACTTC,few,-,TRBV18,TRBJ2-7
CASATGLAGADTQYF,TGTGCCAGCGCGACGGGACTAGCGGGCGCAGATACGCAGTATTTT,few,TRBD2,TRBV25-1,TRBJ2-3
CSARDAKTVGRINQPQHF,TGCAGTGCTAGAGATGCAAAAACAGTGGGGCGTATAAATCAGCCCCAGCATTTT,few,-,TRBV20-1,TRBJ1-5
CASSFGQPYNSPLHF,TGTGCCAGCAGTTTTGGACAGCCGTATAATTCACCCCTCCACTTT,few,-,TRBV27,TRBJ1-6
CSVGFRVGTEAFF,TGCAGCGTTGGTTTCAGGGTTGGCACTGAAGCTTTCTTT,few,-,TRBV29-1,TRBJ1-1
CASSPFLDRVISGANVLTF,TGTGCCAGCAGCCCCTTCTTGGACAGGGTGATATCTGGGGCCAACGTCCTGACTTTC,-,TRBD1,TRBV6-2/TRBV6-3,TRBJ2-6
CASSLRLLSSYEQYF,TGTGCCAGCAGCTTACGTCTCTTAAGCTCCTACGAGCAGTACTTC,-,-,TRBV5-6,TRBJ2-7
CSASPWTGEEGYTF,TGCAGTGCTAGCCCCTGGACAGGGGAAGAAGGCTACACCTTC,-,TRBD1,TRBV20-1,TRBJ1-2
CASSLWGGSDTQYF,TGTGCCAGCAGTTTATGGGGGGGCAGTGATACGCAGTATTTT,-,-,TRBV12-3/TRBV12-4,TRBJ2-3
CASSDRDSTDTQYF,TGTGCCAGCAGCGACAGGGATTCGACAGATACGCAGTATTTT,-,TRBD1,TRBV11-3,TRBJ2-3
CSASSPSTDTQYF,TGCAGTGCTAGTTCACCTAGCACAGATACGCAGTATTTT,-,-,TRBV20-1,TRBJ2-3
CASSLSGTGYEQYF,TGTGCCAGCAGCCTTAGCGGAACTGGCTACGAGCAGTACTTC,many,-,TRBV3-1,TRBJ2-7
CASREAGGPYNEQFF,TGTGCCAGCAGGGAAGCGGGAGGGCCCTACAATGAGCAGTTCTTC,few,TRBD2,TRBV12-3/TRBV12-4,TRBJ2-1
CAIRESDSSGGQETQYF,TGTGCCATCCGTGAGTCGGATTCTAGCGGGGGACAAGAGACCCAGTACTTC,-,TRBD2,TRBV10-3,TRBJ2-5
CASSQGPQSGGNTIYF,TGCGCCAGCAGCCAGGGCCCTCAGTCAGGTGGAAACACCATATATTTT,-,-,TRBV5-1,TRBJ1-3
CSVAWNTGELFF,TGCAGCGTTGCGTGGAACACCGGGGAGCTGTTTTTT,few,-,TRBV29-1,TRBJ2-2
CASTIPGLAGGNEQFF,TGCGCCAGCACCATACCGGGGCTAGCGGGAGGAAATGAGCAGTTCTTC,-,TRBD2,TRBV5-1,TRBJ2-1
CSAIADRAIDGYTF,TGCAGTGCAATCGCGGACAGGGCGATCGATGGCTACACCTTC,-,TRBD1,TRBV20-1,TRBJ1-2
CASSLRQGQGARNEQFF,TGTGCCAGCAGTTTACGACAGGGACAGGGGGCACGGAATGAGCAGTTCTTC,-,TRBD1,TRBV27,TRBJ2-1
CASSIPQGRANYGYTF,TGTGCCAGCAGTATACCGCAGGGTCGAGCTAACTATGGCTACACCTTC,few,-,TRBV6-6,TRBJ1-2
CSARQVNEQFF,TGCAGTGCCAGACAGGTTAATGAGCAGTTCTTC,-,-,TRBV20-1,TRBJ2-1
CASSFWTSGTWLFF,TGTGCCAGCAGCTTCTGGACTAGCGGGACCTGGCTGTTTTTT,few,TRBD2,TRBV7-2,TRBJ2-2
CASSLSTNEKLFF,TGTGCCAGCAGCCTGTCAACTAATGAAAAACTGTTTTTT,few,-,TRBV12-3/TRBV12-4,TRBJ1-4
CASSPAGVSGANVLTF,TGTGCCAGCAGCCCCGCAGGGGTATCTGGGGCCAACGTCCTGACTTTC,few,-,TRBV6-5,TRBJ2-6
CASIPVRGKVNTEAFF,TGTGCCAGCATACCTGTTCGGGGGAAGGTGAACACTGAAGCTTTCTTT,-,-,TRBV12-3/TRBV12-4,TRBJ1-1
CSAISPGQGMTGYTF,TGCAGTGCTATATCGCCGGGACAGGGGATGACCGGCTACACCTTC,-,TRBD1,TRBV20-1,TRBJ1-2
CASSLSTGWSTEAFF,TGCGCCAGCAGCTTGTCGACAGGGTGGAGCACTGAAGCTTTCTTT,-,TRBD1,TRBV5-1,TRBJ1-1
CASSQDPYNEQFF,TGCGCCAGCAGCCAAGATCCGTACAATGAGCAGTTCTTC,-,-,TRBV4-3,TRBJ2-1
CASSMGGSGTSLPDEQFF,TGTGCCAGTAGTATGGGGGGCTCCGGGACTAGCCTCCCCGATGAGCAGTTCTTC,-,TRBD2,TRBV19,TRBJ2-1
CASSFHGRSSYNEQFF,TGTGCCAGCAGCTTTCATGGACGCAGCTCCTACAATGAGCAGTTCTTC,many,-,TRBV6-1,TRBJ2-1
CASSLDPGPRQKLFF,TGCGCCAGCAGCTTGGATCCGGGACCGAGGCAAAAACTGTTTTTT,few,-,TRBV5-1,TRBJ1-4
CASRVSGAPSANEQFF,TGTGCCAGTAGGGTTAGCGGAGCTCCCTCGGCTAATGAGCAGTTCTTC,few,-,TRBV19,TRBJ2-1
CSARAGDNYGYTF,TGCAGTGCTAGAGCAGGGGACAACTATGGCTACACCTTC,-,-,TRBV20-1,TRBJ1-2
CATSDRQTSDTQYF,TGTGCCACCAGTGATCGACAGACCTCAGATACGCAGTATTTT,few,-,TRBV24-1,TRBJ2-3
CASGTPSSYEQSF,TGCGCCAGCGGGACGCCAAGCTCCTACGAGCAGTCCTTC,-,-,TRBV5-1,TRBJ2-7
CSASHGQGLRNTEAFF,TGCAGTGCTAGTCACGGACAGGGGTTAAGAAACACTGAAGCTTTCTTT,few,TRBD1,TRBV20-1,TRBJ1-1
CASSVMPNTEAFF,TGTGCCAGCAGTGTCATGCCGAACACTGAAGCTTTCTTT,-,-,TRBV9,TRBJ1-1
CSVEDLVGREQYF,TGCAGCGTTGAAGATTTAGTGGGTCGTGAGCAGTACTTC,-,-,TRBV29-1,TRBJ2-5
CASSLELQPQHF,TGTGCCAGCAGCTTGGAGCTCCAGCCCCAGCATTTT,-,-,TRBV5-5,TRBJ1-5
CASSVVGSGSDTQYF,TGTGCCAGCAGCGTAGTTGGTAGCGGGTCCGATACGCAGTATTTT,-,TRBD2,TRBV9,TRBJ2-3
CASSQEGTIQHF,TGTGCCAGCAGCCAAGAAGGGACCATTCAGCACTTC,-,-,TRBV4-2,TRBJ2-4
CASSPPGVDEKLFF,TGTGCCAGCTCACCACCCGGCGTTGATGAAAAACTGTTTTTT,few,-,TRBV18,TRBJ1-4
CASSATGFEEGYGYTF,TGTGCCAGCAGCGCTACAGGGTTTGAGGAAGGCTATGGCTACACCTTC,few,-,TRBV28,TRBJ1-2
CSVTGMNTGELFF,TGCAGCGTAACCGGGATGAACACCGGGGAGCTGTTTTTT,-,-,TRBV29-1,TRBJ2-2
CATSDGPAPGNEQFF,TGTGCCACCAGTGATGGACCGGCCCCTGGTAATGAGCAGTTCTTC,-,-,TRBV24-1,TRBJ2-1
CSVAYSYTDTQYF,TGCAGCGTTGCCTACTCCTACACAGATACGCAGTATTTT,many,-,TRBV29-1,TRBJ2-3
CASSFRDRLLNKNIQYF,TGTGCTAGCAGCTTCCGGGACAGACTACTAAACAAAAACATTCAGTACTTC,-,TRBD1,TRBV5-5,TRBJ2-4
CASSDGQGFNNEQFF,TGTGCCAGCAGTGATGGACAGGGGTTCAACAATGAGCAGTTCTTC,many,TRBD1,TRBV2,TRBJ2-1
CASSLPGDNYGYTF,TGCGCCAGCAGCTTGCCGGGCGATAACTATGGCTACACCTTC,few,-,TRBV5-1,TRBJ1-2
CASSRTSGRVRDTQYF,TGTGCCAGCAGTCGGACTAGCGGGAGGGTTAGGGATACGCAGTATTTT,few,TRBD2,TRBV12-3/TRBV12-4,TRBJ2-3
CSVVGQAGTQYF,TGCAGCGTCGTAGGGCAGGCAGGGACGCAGTATTTT,-,-,TRBV29-1,TRBJ2-3
CASSYLGSYNEQFF,TGTGCCAGCAGTTACTTGGGCAGCTACAATGAGCAGTTCTTC,few,-,TRBV6-6,TRBJ2-1
CASSLVGTSGYNEQFF,TGTGCCAGCAGCTTAGTGGGGACTAGCGGCTACAATGAGCAGTTCTTC,many,TRBD2,TRBV7-2,TRBJ2-1
CASSLQGPSNNEQFF,TGTGCCAGCAGCCTACAGGGGCCCTCAAACAATGAGCAGTTCTTC,many,TRBD1,TRBV7-2,TRBJ2-1